Below are 3 T cell receptor beta chains sequenced from a single sample in a study of blood T cell repertoires in COVID-19. TCRdb keeps only in-frame clones here, not all; method: immunoSEQ multiplex PCR. The data contain about 180,000 clones, 85% to 90% of them singletons. What was sequenced was peripheral blood. These receptors all stem from a person between 65 and 80 years old with COVID-19, enrolled during active disease.

This sequence joins TRBV7-2 and TRBJ2-2, with 9 nucleotides matching TRBD2. The germline V gene encodes CDR1 SGHTA and CDR2 FQGNSA. Unmatched junction bases numbered 4, after V lost 3 bases and J lost 2 bases. The CDR3 is 16 amino acids. CDR3 protein: CASSLPGLANTGELFF. Written as DNA, the CDR3 is TGTGCCAGCAGCTTGCCGGGACTAGCTAACACCGGGGAGCTGTTTTTT. The entire variable domain, with the rest obtained from reference TRBV7-2 and TRBJ2-2, is as follows: GAGVSQSPSNKVTEKGKDVELRCDPISGHTALYWYRQSLGQGLEFLIYFQGNSAPDKSGLPSDRFSAERTGGSVSTLTIQRTQQEDSAVYLCASSLPGLANTGELFFGEGSRLTVL.

The genes are TRBV19 and TRBJ2-2; 7 bases map to TRBD2. J gave up 3 bases and V 10 bases, and 5 bases lay outside the gene matches. The CDR3 runs 13 residues. CDR1 is LNHDA, CDR2 SQIVND, per germline (reference sequence). The CDR3 protein is CATPRGDTGELFF. The CDR3 DNA follows: TGTGCCACCCCTCGGGGGGACACCGGGGAGCTGTTTTTT.

The V call is TRBV5-1, the J call TRBJ1-5; TRBD1 is a possible D gene (5 bases). Germline V lookup: CDR1 SGHRS, CDR2 YFSETQ. The CDR3 is 14 residues long. V lost 1 base and J lost 5, with 10 bases in between. CDR3 loop: CASSLNTGDQPQHF. The CDR3 bases are TGCGCCAGCAGCTTGAATACGGGGGATCAGCCCCAGCATTTT.